Listed here are 32 T cell receptor beta chains from one sample, sequenced in a study of Graves' ophthalmopathy and Graves' hyperthyroidism. The TCR beta CDR3 regions underwent amplification from RNA transcripts. HTBI-primed RT-PCR formed the first round, and a multiplex PCR formed the second. Each CDR3 protein gets one entry after TCRdb re-called the multiplex PCR reads with MiXCR. The sample shows 560,000 or so distinct CDR3 sequences, 35% to 40% of them seen only once. The sample comprised peripheral blood or thyroid tissue (not recorded which). These receptors were taken from an adult man with Graves' hyperthyroidism.

This clonotype was recorded only once. This may arise from a read error, as a much more abundant clone is one base away. The V call is TRBV12-3 or TRBV12-4, the J call TRBJ1-2; no clear D. The CDR3 extends over 13 amino acids. V was cut by 10 bases and J by 2 bases, with 14 bases left in between. DNA for the CDR3: TGTGCCATCACTCTTGGGCCCAACTATGGCTACACCTTC. The encoded protein is CAITLGPNYGYTF.

This clonotype was counted many times. The chain is built from TRBV2 and TRBJ1-1; D remains ambiguous. The germline V gene has CDR1 SNHLY and CDR2 FYNNEI. With 7 bases removed from V and 2 bases from J, the gap between germline ends came to 11 bases. This CDR3 has 13 residues. CDR3 region: CASTGLGNTEAFF. The CDR3 bases are TGTGCCAGCACGGGCTTAGGAAACACTGAAGCTTTCTTT.

This sequence joins TRBV2 and TRBJ2-3, with 13 positions matching TRBD2. The length of the CDR3 is 16 residues. The V gene end was trimmed by 5 bases and the J gene end by 5 bases; junction bases not matched to a gene: 7. Germline V gene sequence: CDR1 SNHLY, CDR2 FYNNEI. This chain's CDR3 is CASSKWTSGSGDTQYF. CDR3 sequence (DNA): TGTGCCAGCAGTAAGTGGACTAGCGGGAGTGGAGATACGCAGTATTTT.

The rearrangement links TRBV7-9 to TRBJ2-1, with TRBD2 matching over 7 bases. CDR1 is SEHNR, CDR2 FQNEAQ, per germline (reference sequence). Trimming took 10 bases from V and 5 from J; bases not matched to a gene: 17. CDR3 length equals 16 residues. DNA for the CDR3: TGTGCCATCAGTGCCCCAGGCGGGGGAGGAGACAATGAGCAGTTCTTC. Its translation is CAISAPGGGGDNEQFF.

The chain uses TRBV19 and TRBJ1-1; D is unclear. Trimming left V 5 bases short and J 3 bases short, with 10 bases between. The CDR3 spans 13 residues. From germline, CDR1 is LNHDA and CDR2 SQIVND (reference sequence). CDR3: CASSFNGYTEAFF. DNA for the CDR3: TGTGCCAGTAGTTTTAACGGGTACACTGAAGCTTTCTTT.

V and J are TRBV3-1 and TRBJ1-5, with 7 bases lining up with TRBD1. Per the germline V gene, CDR1 is LGHDT and CDR2 is YNNKEL (reference sequence). V trimming: 1 base; J trimming: 4 bases; junction bases outside the gene matches: 4. This CDR3 region has 15 residues. The CDR3 is CASSQGTGANQPQHF. The CDR3, as DNA: TGTGCCAGCAGCCAAGGGACAGGAGCTAATCAGCCCCAGCATTTT.

This clonotype was detected many times. The rearrangement uses TRBV4-1 and TRBJ1-1; D gene ambiguous. The CDR3 contains 15 residues. Germline CDR1 MGHRA, CDR2 YSYEKL. Trimming took off 1 base at V and 1 base at J, with 10 bases between the two ends. The CDR3 sequence: CASSQAQDWNTEAFF. DNA of the CDR3: TGCGCCAGCAGCCAAGCCCAGGACTGGAACACTGAAGCTTTCTTT.

This clonotype was picked up a small number of times. This chain connects TRBV12-3 or TRBV12-4 to TRBJ2-7, with 11 bases identical to TRBD1. The CDR3 has 15 residues. V shed 5 bases and J 7 bases; nucleotides not matched to a gene: 10. The CDR3 region has the DNA TGTGCCAGCAGTCCACGGGGACAGGGGGTCGATGAGCAGTACTTC. As protein: CASSPRGQGVDEQYF.

This chain joins TRBV29-1 and TRBJ2-5; maybe TRBD2 (6 bases). The CDR3 runs to 15 residues. Germline CDR1 reads SQVTM; CDR2 reads ANQGSEA. The CDR3, as DNA: TGCAGTGCTGCGCCCGGCGGGGCCTTTGAAGAGACCCAGTACTTC. Its translation: CSAAPGGAFEETQYF.

The genes are TRBV9 and TRBJ2-3; D uncertain. The ends were cut back, 4 bases at V and 0 bases at J, with 12 bases in the middle. Germline lookup yields CDR1 SGDLS and CDR2 YYNGEE. CDR3 length: 15 residues. The CDR3 DNA reads as TGTGCCAGCAGCCTTTGGACGGATAGCACAGATACGCAGTATTTT. Encoded protein: CASSLWTDSTDTQYF.

This chain uses TRBV7-8 with TRBJ2-7; no clear D gene. Germline V gene lookup returns CDR1 SGHVS and CDR2 FQNEAQ. V was trimmed by 5 bases and J by 5 bases, leaving 16 bases between them. CDR3 length: 14 residues. The CDR3 sequence is CASSKLSPPNEQYF. CDR3 nucleotides: TGTGCCAGCAGCAAACTCAGCCCCCCAAACGAGCAGTACTTC.

This clonotype appeared many times. This chain joins TRBV6-1 and TRBJ1-1, with a tentative D call TRBD1 (6 bases). This CDR3 region has 14 residues. Per the germline V gene, CDR1 is MNHNS and CDR2 is SASEGT. Trimming removed 5 bases at V and 4 bases at J, with 14 bases between. CDR3 bases: TGTGCCAGCAGTTACAGGGTCACGAGCACTGAAGCTTTCTTT. Translated: CASSYRVTSTEAFF.

This clonotype was recorded a few times. The DNA of the CDR3 is TGTGCCAGCAGTTTATCGAGGACGCTCAACTACGAGCAGTACTTC. Translation: CASSLSRTLNYEQYF. The rearrangement uses TRBV27 and TRBJ2-7, with D unclear. Trimming shortened V by 0 bases and J by 3 bases, and 12 bases separated the two germline ends. Germline CDR1 MNHEY, CDR2 SMNVEV (reference sequence). The length of the CDR3 is 15 residues.

This clonotype was picked up a small number of times. The chain joins TRBV5-1 to TRBJ1-3, with D perhaps matching TRBD1 (6 bases). V was cut by 4 bases and J by 0 bases, with 14 bases left in between. In germline, CDR1 is SGHRS, CDR2 YFSETQ. CDR3 length equals 16 residues. CDR3 bases: TGCGCCAGCAGCCCCACGACAGGCCCCTCTGGAAACACCATATATTTT. Translating it yields CASSPTTGPSGNTIYF.

This clonotype was observed many times. The J gene is TRBJ1-4, the V gene TRBV28; no reliable D call. Trimming took off 4 bases at V and 11 bases at J, with 32 bases between the two ends. Germline V gene data show CDR1 as MDHEN and CDR2 as SYDVKM. The CDR3 has 19 amino acids. CDR3 loop: CASSWETRGSTHQTRKLFF. CDR3 coding DNA: TGTGCCAGCAGTTGGGAAACCCGCGGGTCGACACACCAAACCCGCAAACTGTTTTTT.

This clonotype was observed at least ten times. V gene TRBV2 combines with J gene TRBJ1-5, with D maybe TRBD1 (5 bases). Trimming shortened V by 4 bases and J by 0 bases, and 13 bases separated the two germline ends. The CDR3 contains 16 residues. CDR1 and CDR2 from the germline V gene are SNHLY and FYNNEI. The CDR3: CASSGRGGNSNQPQHF. Written as DNA, the CDR3 is TGTGCCAGCAGTGGTCGGGGCGGTAATAGCAATCAGCCCCAGCATTTT.

This chain links TRBV15 with TRBJ2-7, with TRBD2 matching 12 bases. J was trimmed by 2 bases and V by 3 bases; bases with no gene match: 8. This CDR3 region has 17 residues. Per the germline V gene, CDR1 is LNHNV and CDR2 is YYDKDF (reference sequence). The CDR3 DNA reads TGTGCCACCAGCAGCCCCCTAGCGGGAGGGATAACCTACGAGCAGTACTTC. Amino acid sequence: CATSSPLAGGITYEQYF. Together with reference TRBV15 and TRBJ2-7, the CDR3 gives the full variable domain: DAMVIQNPRYQVTQFGKPVTLSCSQTLNHNVMYWYQQKSSQAPKLLFHYYDKDFNNEADTPDNFQSRRPNTSFCFLDIRSPGLGDTAMYLCATSSPLAGGITYEQYFGPGTRLTVT.

The chain has TRBV11-2 and TRBJ2-5; the D gene is possibly TRBD1 (6 bases). V was cut by 5 bases and J by 0 bases, with 16 bases left in between. Germline values: CDR1 SGHAT, CDR2 FQNNGV. This CDR3 has 16 amino acids. CDR3 DNA sequence: TGTGCCAGCAGCCCCCTCAGGGGCGATTACCAAGAGACCCAGTACTTC. Translated, it gives CASSPLRGDYQETQYF.

DNA of the CDR3: TGTGCCAGCAACTTCGGGACAGGGTTAGACACCATATATTTT. Protein product: CASNFGTGLDTIYF. The gene calls are TRBV12-3 or TRBV12-4 and TRBJ1-3, with TRBD1 matching over 9 bases. The CDR3 sequence is 14 residues long. The ends lost 7 bases at V and 8 bases at J; junction bases unmatched: 9.

J is TRBJ1-1 and V is TRBV5-1, with D possibly matching TRBD1 (6 bases). The CDR3 has 14 residues. V gave up 0 bases and J gave up 4 bases, with 10 bases separating them. CDR1 SGHRS and CDR2 YFSETQ come from the germline V gene. CDR3 protein: CASSLGGAITEAFF. CDR3 bases: TGCGCCAGCAGCTTGGGGGGGGCGATCACTGAAGCTTTCTTT.

The chain couples TRBV6-1 to TRBJ1-5; D gene ambiguous. CDR1 is MNHNS, CDR2 SASEGT, per germline. The CDR3 is 13 residues long. V lost 4 bases to trimming and J lost 14 bases, with 18 bases between them. The CDR3 DNA reads TGTGCCAGCAGTGTAGTGAGGGATTCAGACGAGCATTTT. As protein: CASSVVRDSDEHF.

This clonotype was counted only a few times. J is TRBJ2-3 and V is TRBV2; D not resolved. Trimming took off 5 bases at V and 2 bases at J, with 8 bases between the two ends. Germline lookup yields CDR1 SNHLY and CDR2 FYNNEI. The CDR3 sequence is 13 residues long. CDR3 loop: CASSHENTDTQYF. The CDR3 DNA sequence: TGTGCCAGCAGTCACGAGAACACAGATACGCAGTATTTT.

This clonotype was seen many times. The chain recombines TRBV11-3 with TRBJ2-7, with D perhaps matching TRBD2 (5 bases). The CDR3 sequence is 15 residues long. CDR1 and CDR2 (germline): SGHNT, YENEEA. The germline V and J ends were trimmed by 7 bases and 3 bases, with 19 bases remaining between them. The CDR3 loop reads CASNPTGITNYEQYF. In DNA form, the CDR3 reads TGTGCCAGCAACCCGACGGGGATAACAAACTACGAGCAGTACTTC.

This clonotype occurred many times. This chain uses TRBV24-1 with TRBJ1-5; D is possibly TRBD1 (5 bases). With 4 bases removed from V and 1 base from J, the gap between germline ends came to 7 bases. Per the germline V gene, CDR1 is KGHDR and CDR2 is SFDVKD. The CDR3 consists of 14 residues. The CDR3 protein is CATSDAGSNQPQHF. The CDR3 coding sequence is TGTGCCACCAGTGACGCAGGGAGCAATCAGCCCCAGCATTTT.

This clonotype was observed at least ten times. The rearrangement links TRBV20-1 to TRBJ2-5; 9 bases are a match to TRBD2. The length of the CDR3 is 17 residues. Germline assignment: CDR1 DFQATT and CDR2 SNEGSKA (reference sequence). J gave up 4 bases and V 3 bases, and 15 bases lay outside the gene matches. CDR3 sequence (DNA): TGCAGTGCTAGTGATCCTGCCAGCGGGAGGATAGGAGAGACCCAGTACTTC. Amino acid sequence: CSASDPASGRIGETQYF.

A few counts support this clonotype. This may come from a read error, since a much larger clone is one base off. The J gene is TRBJ1-1, the V gene TRBV27; no firm D call. From germline, CDR1 is MNHEY and CDR2 SMNVEV (reference sequence). CDR3 length: 11 residues. With 7 bases removed from V and 1 base from J, the gap between germline ends came to 4 bases. The CDR3 region has the DNA TGTGCCAGCAAGCGGAACACTGAAGCTTTCTTT. It translates to CASKRNTEAFF.

This clonotype is a singleton in its sample. The chain couples TRBV25-1 to TRBJ2-3; TRBD2 is a possible D gene (7 bases). Per the germline V gene, CDR1 is MGHDK and CDR2 is SYGVNS. Trimming pared 9 bases from V and 2 bases from J, leaving 24 bases between. This CDR3 is 17 amino acids long. CDR3 protein: CASARGAGAVLTDTQYF. The CDR3 nucleotides are TGTGCCAGTGCCCGGGGGGCGGGGGCCGTACTCACAGATACGCAGTATTTT. The full variable domain, its missing parts supplied by reference TRBV25-1 and TRBJ2-3, is EADIYQTPRYLVIGTGKKITLECSQTMGHDKMYWYQQDPGMELHLIHYSYGVNSTEKGDLSSESTVSRIRTEHFPLTLESARPSHTSQYLCASARGAGAVLTDTQYFGPGTRLTVL.

This clonotype was counted between two and nine times. The chain combines TRBV7-8 with TRBJ2-1; D remains unclear. CDR1 and CDR2 from the germline V gene are SGHVS and FQNEAQ. CDR3 length equals 16 residues. V was clipped by 5 bases and J by 6 bases, with 20 bases between them. The CDR3 sequence: CASSPPRRGWGNEQFF. The CDR3 DNA reads TGTGCCAGCAGCCCTCCGAGGCGTGGTTGGGGCAATGAGCAGTTCTTC.

This clonotype was seen a handful of times. The chain joins TRBV4-1 to TRBJ1-1, with D maybe TRBD1 (6 bases). V lost 2 bases and J lost 0, with 19 bases in between. Germline CDR1 and CDR2: MGHRA and YSYEKL. The CDR3 spans 18 residues. Written as DNA, the CDR3 is TGCGCCAGCAGCCAACTGGACAGCGTATACGATTTGAACACTGAAGCTTTCTTT. This translates into CASSQLDSVYDLNTEAFF.

This clonotype was seen at least ten times. The rearrangement links TRBV13 to TRBJ1-1; D gene uncertain. Germline CDR1 is PRHDT and CDR2 is FYEKMQ (reference sequence). This CDR3 is 15 amino acids long. Trimming removed 0 bases from V and 0 bases from J, with 8 bases in between. CDR3 amino acids: CASSLGWGLNTEAFF. CDR3 nucleotides: TGTGCCAGCAGCTTAGGCTGGGGTCTGAACACTGAAGCTTTCTTT.

A remark on this clonotype: Compared with germline, one end of the junction differs, possibly owing to a read error. This chain joins TRBV10-3 and TRBJ2-7, with 7 nucleotides matching TRBD2. This CDR3 is built from 13 residues. From germline, CDR1 is ENHRY and CDR2 SYGVKD. The CDR3 is CASSIAGTYEQYF. The CDR3 region has the DNA TGTGCCAGCAGTATAGCGGGTACCTACGAGCAGTACTTC.

This clonotype was picked up a small number of times. Here the CDR3 reads CASSQRMELERTQYF. CDR3 in DNA: TGTGCCAGCAGCCAACGGATGGAACTAGAGAGGACCCAGTACTTC. This chain uses TRBV3-1 with TRBJ2-5, with a weak D call TRBD2 (5 bases). The CDR3 sequence is 15 residues long. The V end lost 2 bases, the J end lost 7 bases, and 17 bases lay between the germline ends. CDR1 and CDR2 from the germline V gene are LGHDT and YNNKEL (reference sequence).